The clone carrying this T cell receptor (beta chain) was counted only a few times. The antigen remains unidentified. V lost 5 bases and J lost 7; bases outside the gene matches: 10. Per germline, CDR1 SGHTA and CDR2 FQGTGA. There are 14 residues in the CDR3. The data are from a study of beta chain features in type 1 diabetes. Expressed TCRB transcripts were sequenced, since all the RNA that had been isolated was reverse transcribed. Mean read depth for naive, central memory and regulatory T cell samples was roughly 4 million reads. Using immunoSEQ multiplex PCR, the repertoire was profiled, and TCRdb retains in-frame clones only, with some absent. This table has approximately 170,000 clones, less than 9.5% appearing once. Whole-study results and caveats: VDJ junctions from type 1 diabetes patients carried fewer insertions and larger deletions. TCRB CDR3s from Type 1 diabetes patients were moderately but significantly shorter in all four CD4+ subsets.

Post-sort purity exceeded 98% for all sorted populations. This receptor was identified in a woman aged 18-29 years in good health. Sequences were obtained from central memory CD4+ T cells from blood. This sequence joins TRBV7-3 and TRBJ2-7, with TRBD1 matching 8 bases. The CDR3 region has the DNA TGTGCCAGCAGCCCAGGACAGGGACAAGGGGAGCAGTACTTC. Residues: CASSPGQGQGEQYF.